The 32 T cell receptor beta chains below all came from one sample that was sequenced in a study of beta chain features in type 1 diabetes. Every isolated RNA sample was fully reverse transcribed, so sequencing captured expressed TCRB transcripts. Profiling relied on immunoSEQ multiplex PCR, and the TCRdb table lists in-frame clones only, not all of them. The table includes about 340,000 clones, 6.5% to 10% detected once. The sample was central memory CD4+ T cells from blood. All receptors derive from a woman in her late teens or twenties in good health.

The genes are TRBV5-4 and TRBJ1-2, with 8 bases fitting TRBD1. J gave up 5 bases and V 3 bases, and 12 bases lay outside the gene matches. The CDR3 extends over 16 amino acids. CDR1 is SGHNT and CDR2 is YYREEE in the germline V gene (reference sequence). CDR3 sequence reads: CASSSSRQGRGYGYTF. CDR3 nucleotides: TGTGCCAGCAGCTCAAGTCGACAGGGGAGGGGATATGGCTACACCTTC.

This clone was seen a few times. J is TRBJ2-2 and V is TRBV6-1, with 9 bases aligning to TRBD2. V shed 7 bases and J 5 bases; nucleotides not matched to a gene: 8. This CDR3 contains 15 residues. Germline V gives CDR1 MNHNS, CDR2 SASEGT. This CDR3 is CASKIAGADTGELFF. The CDR3 region has the DNA TGTGCCAGCAAAATAGCGGGAGCGGATACCGGGGAGCTGTTTTTT.

This clone has only a few counts. The J gene is TRBJ2-1, the V gene TRBV6-6; 8 bases line up with TRBD1. V was clipped by 6 bases and J by 7 bases; unmatched bases: 11. The CDR3 is 15 amino acids. CDR1 and CDR2 (germline): MNHNY, SVGAGI (reference sequence). CDR3 loop: CASSNPGTGRNEQFF. CDR3 DNA sequence: TGTGCCAGCAGCAACCCCGGGACAGGACGGAATGAGCAGTTCTTC.

This sequence joins TRBV4-3 and TRBJ2-7; TRBD2 might be the D (5 bases). Per germline, CDR1 LGHNA and CDR2 YSLEER. With 1 base removed from V and 6 bases from J, the gap between germline ends came to 16 bases. CDR3 length equals 15 residues. The CDR3 nucleotides read TGCGCCAGCAGCCAAGCCGCAGGCATTCTAGCCGAGCAGTACTTC. This translates into CASSQAAGILAEQYF.

This clone was picked up a small number of times. V usage is TRBV5-4 and J usage is TRBJ2-7, with D perhaps TRBD1 (6 bases). The germline V gene has CDR1 SGHNT and CDR2 YYREEE (reference sequence). The CDR3 length is 14 residues. Trimming took 0 bases from V and 6 from J, leaving 13 bases between them. CDR3 sequence (DNA): TGTGCCAGCAGCTTGGGGAACAGGGCTGGCGAGCAGTACTTC. Translation: CASSLGNRAGEQYF.

This clone was counted at least ten times. V is TRBV4-2 and J is TRBJ2-1; TRBD2 agrees at 16 bases. CDR3 length: 15 amino acids. Germline loops: CDR1 LGHNA, CDR2 YNFKEQ. V trimming: 3 bases; J trimming: 9 bases; junction bases outside the gene matches: 2. The CDR3 DNA reads as TGTGCCAGCAGCCACGGGACTAGCGGGAGGGGTGAGCAGTTCTTC. Its protein product is CASSHGTSGRGEQFF.

This chain links TRBV15 with TRBJ2-2; no reliable D call. Germline lookup yields CDR1 LNHNV and CDR2 YYDKDF (reference sequence). CDR3 length equals 14 residues. V shed 0 bases and J shed 7 bases, with 9 bases lying between them. CDR3 bases: TGTGCCACCAGCAGAGATCTCCCTAGCGGGGAGCTGTTTTTT. It yields the protein CATSRDLPSGELFF.

The sample holds a few counts of this clone. The gene calls are TRBV28 and TRBJ1-2; tentative D call: TRBD1 (6 bases). V lost 2 bases and J 3 bases, leaving 10 bases between the germline ends. The CDR3 contains 14 residues. Looked up from germline, CDR1 is MDHEN and CDR2 is SYDVKM. The CDR3 protein is CASSLAGADYGYTF. The CDR3 bases are TGTGCCAGCAGTTTAGCAGGGGCGGACTATGGCTACACCTTC.

This clone was seen only once. The chain employs TRBV7-6 and TRBJ1-1; D is unresolved. The CDR3 length is 12 residues. Trimming removed 5 bases at V and 1 base at J, with 5 bases between. CDR1 SGHVS and CDR2 FNYEAQ come from the germline V gene. The DNA of the CDR3 is TGTGCCAGCAGCCAGAGGAACACTGAAGCTTTCTTT. Translation: CASSQRNTEAFF.

This clone occurred a few times. The chain has TRBV29-1 and TRBJ2-5, with D perhaps TRBD2 (6 bases). The better agreement between TRBJ2-7 and the DNA end casts doubt on the J call. CDR1 SQVTM and CDR2 ANQGSEA come from the germline V gene. The CDR3 totals 12 residues. The CDR3 is CSVVGSSYEQYF. As DNA, the CDR3 is TGCAGCGTTGTCGGGAGTAGCTACGAGCAGTACTTC.

This clone appeared many times. The chain has TRBV6-1 and TRBJ1-5, with 8 bases matching TRBD1. The ends lost 6 bases at V and 5 bases at J; junction bases unmatched: 6. This CDR3 is 14 amino acids long. CDR1 and CDR2 from the germline V gene are MNHNS and SASEGT. The CDR3, as DNA: TGTGCCAGCAGACCCGGGACAGGTCATCAGCCCCAGCATTTT. Its translation is CASRPGTGHQPQHF.

This clone has a handful of counts. The genes are TRBV18 and TRBJ1-1, with TRBD1 matching over 7 bases. The CDR3 runs 16 residues. Germline V gene lookup returns CDR1 KGHSH and CDR2 LQKENI. Trimming took 3 bases from V and 1 from J; bases not matched to a gene: 8. CDR3 region: CASSPRQGRGNTEAFF. The CDR3 region has the DNA TGTGCCAGCTCACCTCGACAGGGTCGTGGGAACACTGAAGCTTTCTTT.

This clone appeared many times. V and J are TRBV5-1 and TRBJ2-1; D is possibly TRBD2 (6 bases). V lost 4 bases, J lost 4 bases, and 15 bases lay in between. Per the germline V gene, CDR1 is SGHRS and CDR2 is YFSETQ. CDR3 length equals 15 residues. The DNA of the CDR3 is TGCGCCAGCAGCCGACTAGATGGGGAATACAATGAGCAGTTCTTC. Translating gives CASSRLDGEYNEQFF.

The chain couples TRBV28 to TRBJ2-2, with a weak D call TRBD1 (5 bases). Germline V lookup: CDR1 MDHEN, CDR2 SYDVKM. The CDR3 covers 16 residues. Trimming removed 0 bases at V and 0 bases at J, with 8 bases between. The DNA for the CDR3 is TGTGCCAGCAGTTTATGGGACACCGCGAACACCGGGGAGCTGTTTTTT. This encodes CASSLWDTANTGELFF.

There are a few counts of this clone. The rearrangement uses TRBV28 and TRBJ1-4; tentative D call: TRBD1 (6 bases). CDR1 is MDHEN and CDR2 is SYDVKM in the germline V gene. This CDR3 is 13 amino acids long. Trimming pared 6 bases from V and 7 bases from J, leaving 12 bases between. As DNA, the CDR3 is TGTGCCAGCAGATCAGGGGCAGCTGAAAAACTGTTTTTT. It specifies CASRSGAAEKLFF.

This clone is a singleton in its sample. CDR3 DNA sequence: TGTGCCAGCAGCCAGCCCCAAAAGAACAATGAGCAGTTCTTC. Translated, it gives CASSQPQKNNEQFF. V usage is TRBV4-2 and J usage is TRBJ2-1; D gene unclear. V was clipped by 3 bases and J by 5 bases, with 11 bases between them. There are 14 residues in the CDR3. Per the germline V gene, CDR1 is LGHNA and CDR2 is YNFKEQ.

The chain recombines TRBV7-9 with TRBJ1-1; TRBD1 aligns across 8 bases. Germline V gives CDR1 SEHNR, CDR2 FQNEAQ (reference sequence). The CDR3 runs 14 residues. The V and J ends lost 5 bases and 4 bases, in that order; junction bases with no gene match: 6. This CDR3 reads CASSRQGASTEAFF. CDR3 coding DNA: TGTGCCAGCAGCCGGCAGGGGGCGAGCACTGAAGCTTTCTTT. The full variable domain, its missing parts supplied by reference TRBV7-9 and TRBJ1-1, is DTGVSQNPRHKITKRGQNVTFRCDPISEHNRLYWYRQTLGQGPEFLTYFQNEAQLEKSRLLSDRFSAERPKGSFSTLEIQRTEQGDSAMYLCASSRQGASTEAFFGQGTRLTVV.

The genes are TRBV7-9 and TRBJ1-1, with D maybe TRBD1 (5 bases). There are 13 residues in the CDR3. Trimming took 5 bases from V and 7 from J, leaving 14 bases between them. Germline values: CDR1 SEHNR, CDR2 FQNEAQ (reference sequence). The CDR3 region is CASSLTVGREAFF. CDR3 nucleotides: TGTGCCAGCAGCCTTACAGTGGGACGTGAAGCTTTCTTT.

This clone came up many times. The rearrangement uses TRBV6-5 and TRBJ2-7; possibly TRBD1 or TRBD2 for D (6 bases each). The CDR3 totals 16 residues. V lost 0 bases to trimming and J lost 3 bases, with 15 bases between them. Germline V CDR1 and CDR2: MNHEY, SVGAGI. The CDR3 DNA sequence: TGTGCCAGCAGTTACTCCCCCGGGGGCATTTTCTACGAGCAGTACTTC. Protein sequence: CASSYSPGGIFYEQYF.

This clone was observed a few times. The gene calls are TRBV19 and TRBJ2-2; D unresolved. V lost 6 bases to trimming and J lost 0 bases, with 11 bases between them. From germline, CDR1 is LNHDA and CDR2 SQIVND (reference sequence). The CDR3 covers 15 residues. The CDR3: CASSRINPNTGELFF. The DNA for the CDR3 is TGTGCCAGTAGCAGGATCAACCCGAACACCGGGGAGCTGTTTTTT.

There are many counts of this clone. J is TRBJ2-5 and V is TRBV2, with TRBD2 identical over 12 bases. This CDR3 is 13 amino acids long. Trimming took 7 bases from V and 9 from J; bases not matched to a gene: 6. Germline CDR1 is SNHLY and CDR2 is FYNNEI. The CDR3 region is CASTRLAGAAQYF. CDR3 bases: TGTGCCAGCACCCGACTAGCGGGAGCAGCCCAGTACTTC.

This chain uses TRBV7-2 with TRBJ2-6; D remains unclear. The CDR3 extends over 15 amino acids. V dropped 5 bases and J dropped 1 base, with 9 bases sitting between them. CDR1 and CDR2 from the germline V gene are SGHTA and FQGNSA. Written as DNA, the CDR3 is TGTGCCAGCAGCCCTATCGGATCTGGGGCCAACGTCCTGACTTTC. This codes for CASSPIGSGANVLTF.

This chain connects TRBV6-6 to TRBJ1-1; a weak D match, TRBD1 (5 bases). The CDR3 sequence is 13 residues long. V lost 2 bases and J lost 3, with 7 bases in between. Germline V gives CDR1 MNHNY, CDR2 SVGAGI (reference sequence). DNA for the CDR3: TGTGCCAGCAGTTACCGAGGGGACACTGAAGCTTTCTTT. As protein: CASSYRGDTEAFF.

This sequence joins TRBV5-1 and TRBJ2-1; TRBD2 aligns across 8 bases. The germline CDR1 and CDR2 sequences are SGHRS and YFSETQ. The ends lost 6 bases at V and 4 bases at J; junction bases unmatched: 9. This CDR3 has 15 residues. The CDR3 nucleotides read TGCGCCAGCACCCACGAGCGGGAGAGTTACAATGAGCAGTTCTTC. This translates into CASTHERESYNEQFF. Drawing the rest from reference TRBV5-1 and TRBJ2-1, the complete variable domain is KAGVTQTPRYLIKTRGQQVTLSCSPISGHRSVSWYQQTPGQGLQFLFEYFSETQRNKGNFPGRFSGRQFSNSRSEMNVSTLELGDSALYLCASTHERESYNEQFFGPGTRLTVL.

In its sample, this clone was seen many times. This rearrangement joins TRBV6-6 to TRBJ2-2; 11 bases are a match to TRBD2. The germline CDR1 and CDR2 sequences are MNHNY and SVGAGI (reference sequence). V lost 6 bases and J lost 5; bases outside the gene matches: 8. The CDR3 has 16 amino acids. The chain's CDR3 is CASSDSGRAYTGELFF. DNA for the CDR3: TGTGCCAGCAGCGATAGCGGGAGGGCCTATACCGGGGAGCTGTTTTTT.

The chain joins TRBV4-3 to TRBJ1-4; D is unclear. V was shortened by 3 bases and J by 3 bases, with 11 bases between the two germline ends. CDR1 and CDR2 from the germline V gene are LGHNA and YSLEER. The CDR3 is 15 residues long. The CDR3 protein is CASSQNTRANEKLFF. The CDR3 DNA sequence: TGCGCCAGCAGCCAGAACACCCGAGCTAATGAAAAACTGTTTTTT.

The chain uses TRBV5-6 and TRBJ2-6, with D hard to call. CDR1 SGHDT and CDR2 YYEEEE come from the germline V gene. Trimming removed 4 bases at V and 0 bases at J, with 8 bases between. The CDR3 runs to 15 residues. CDR3 nucleotides: TGTGCCAGCAGCCCCCCTGCCTCTGGGGCCAACGTCCTGACTTTC. Its translation: CASSPPASGANVLTF.

The genes are TRBV9 and TRBJ2-2; 7 bases align to TRBD2. CDR3 length: 14 amino acids. The ends lost 3 bases at V and 4 bases at J; junction bases unmatched: 3. Germline CDR1 and CDR2: SGDLS and YYNGEE. The CDR3: CASSALATTGELFF. CDR3 DNA sequence: TGTGCCAGCAGCGCACTAGCGACCACCGGGGAGCTGTTTTTT.

The rearrangement uses TRBV4-3 and TRBJ2-2, with a tentative D call TRBD2 (5 bases). This CDR3 has 14 residues. The V end lost 3 bases, the J end lost 1 base, and 6 bases lay between the germline ends. Per the germline V gene, CDR1 is LGHNA and CDR2 is YSLEER. CDR3 DNA: TGCGCCAGCAGCCACCGGGAGAACACCGGGGAGCTGTTTTTT. Protein: CASSHRENTGELFF.

This clone showed up just a few times. The J gene is TRBJ2-7, the V gene TRBV29-1; a weak D match, TRBD1 (6 bases). CDR3 size: 14 residues. Per germline, CDR1 SQVTM and CDR2 ANQGSEA. V dropped 2 bases and J dropped 5 bases, with 16 bases sitting between them. CDR3 amino acids: CSVEIPGQAHEQYF. In nucleotides, the CDR3 is TGCAGCGTTGAAATCCCGGGACAAGCTCACGAGCAGTACTTC.

The chain uses TRBV6-5 and TRBJ1-1; D is ambiguous. Germline values: CDR1 MNHEY, CDR2 SVGAGI. The V and J ends lost 6 bases and 3 bases respectively, with 11 bases between them. CDR3 length: 13 amino acids. This CDR3 reads CASREVVDTEAFF. The CDR3 DNA reads TGTGCCAGCAGGGAGGTGGTTGACACTGAAGCTTTCTTT.

This chain connects TRBV7-9 to TRBJ1-1; D ambiguous. There are 13 residues in the CDR3. V gave up 7 bases and J gave up 2 bases, with 11 bases separating them. The V gene's germline CDR1 is SEHNR and CDR2 FQNEAQ (reference sequence). CDR3 nucleotides: TGTGCCAGCACTGGACTGGCAAACACTGAAGCTTTCTTT. Protein: CASTGLANTEAFF.